This T cell receptor (beta chain) stems from a study of cytotoxic CD8 clonotypes in ibrutinib-treated CLL. Produced via immunoSEQ multiplex PCR; TCRdb's table is partial and in-frame only. Of 57,000 or so clones in the sample, approximately 54% were seen once. Trimming removed 6 bases at V and 5 bases at J, with 10 bases between. From germline, CDR1 is MNHNY and CDR2 SVGAGI (reference sequence). This CDR3 contains 12 residues. Study-wide findings and caveats: Clonality was higher at ibrutinib response and returned toward baseline at progression. Exceeding age-matched healthy donors, baseline clonality also tracked the counts of circulating CD8+ T cells.

TCR beta libraries used approximately 1.9 micrograms of genomic DNA from cryopreserved PBMCs. A remark on this clone: As yet, its antigen is unknown.

The TCR originated in a human donor with chronic lymphocytic leukemia. This chain joins TRBV6-6 and TRBJ1-1, with TRBD1 as a possible D gene (6 bases). Sequences were derived from PBMCs, sampled at disease progression, from a patient treated with ibrutinib. The CDR3 DNA follows: TGTGCCAGCAGGGGGGGCTTTACTGAAGCTTTCTTT. It is translated as CASRGGFTEAFF.